Listed below are T cell receptor beta chains from one sample, sequenced in a study of CD8+ T cells in alopecia areata. TCRdb's copy holds only in-frame clones and misses some; the assay was immunoSEQ multiplex PCR. The top ten hold about 17% of the sample, which has about 100,000 clones, about 44% seen once. Specimen: CD8+ T cells sorted from blood, collected at week 24, from a patient treated with tofacitinib. These receptor sequences come from a human donor with alopecia areata. Both conserved end residues are part of each CDR3. Rows give clone size only sometimes, using once, few, many, or a class for an expanded clone.

>TRBV28|TRBJ2-1|few
CASSGGGWGEQFF
>TRBV7-9|TRBJ2-7|-
CASSSEYEQYF
>TRBV30|TRBJ2-7|-
CASSTFSYEQYF
>TRBV28|TRBJ2-1|-
CASSLYRHRSSYNEQFF
>TRBV30|TRBJ1-2|few
CAWTHPRSSGYTF
>TRBV30|TRBJ2-3|-
CAWSVLAGGPGDTQYF
>TRBV19|TRBJ1-2|few
CASRDGYGYTF
>TRBV5-6|TRBJ2-1|few
CASSDGTSGYNEQFF
>TRBV2|TRBJ2-7|-
CASKPGLVWEQYF
>TRBV4-2|TRBJ2-4|-
CASSQAPPLAGENIQYF
>TRBV4-2|TRBJ2-5|-
CASSPTISGRETQYF
>TRBV7-9|TRBJ2-5|-
CASSLVGRGGETQYF
>TRBV7-9|TRBJ2-1|few
CASSSRTSGSSYNEQFF
>TRBV9|TRBJ2-3|-
CASSVGQVTDTQYF
>TRBV7-2|TRBJ2-5|once
CASSLVSSAQETQYF
>TRBV27|TRBJ1-2|-
CASSSRLDRSNYGYTF
>TRBV7-2|TRBJ2-3|-
CASSPRTRGDTQYF
>TRBV29-1|TRBJ2-3|few
CSVMGGVITDTQYF
>TRBV28|TRBJ2-1|-
CASSFSGGANEQFF
>TRBV9|TRBJ1-2|-
CASSVWSGFGVDGYTF
>TRBV5-1|TRBJ2-7|-
CASSLIFGTGSYEQYF
>TRBV30|TRBJ2-5|-
CAADSNLGETQYF
>TRBV30|TRBJ2-7|once
CAWNGLAGVGEQYF
>TRBV5-4|TRBJ2-1|-
CASKRLGANNEQFF
>TRBV9|TRBJ2-7|-
CASSPPGGATYEQYF
>TRBV9|TRBJ1-1|-
CASSVGDGTEAFF
>TRBV29-1|TRBJ2-2|few
CSVVLAGERSTGELFF
>TRBV6-5|TRBJ1-1|-
CASSYSDRNTEAFF
>TRBV4-1|TRBJ2-7|-
CASSLLWTSGDPYEQYF
>TRBV30|TRBJ2-6|-
CAWTQGIGANVLTF
>TRBV27|TRBJ1-2|-
CASPKTPGTLSGYTF
>TRBV5-6|TRBJ1-2|-
CASSLGVSISYGYTF
>TRBV4-1|TRBJ2-1|-
CASSQVGLAGEQFF